The TCR beta chain under discussion was sequenced for a study of cytomegalovirus exposure and HLA in healthy donors. PCR employed 60 Vbeta and 13 Jbeta primers. Libraries were prepared by immunoSEQ multiplex PCR; TCRdb keeps only in-frame clonotypes and omits some of them. The repertoire holds roughly 160,000 clones, with about 82% as singletons. The germline CDR1 and CDR2 sequences are SGHRS and YFSETQ. J gave up 3 bases and V 3 bases, and 9 bases lay outside the gene matches. The CDR3 extends over 15 amino acids. The chain combines TRBV5-1 with TRBJ2-7; 7 bases are a match to TRBD1. The source of this sequence is a woman aged 45 to 65 in good health and CMV-seropositive. The sample comprised PBMCs. The CDR3 DNA follows: TGCGCCAGCAGCTACACAGGACAGGCCAGCTACGAGCAGTACTTC. It translates to CASSYTGQASYEQYF.